A selection of T cell receptor beta chains follows, all from one sample in a study of shared clonotypes between healthy human individuals. Produced via immunoSEQ multiplex PCR; TCRdb's table is partial and in-frame only. The repertoire has over 2 million clones, about 94% of them found once; the top ten carry about 1.1%. Specimen: naive CD8+ T cells sorted from blood. Receptor source: a man younger than 35 in good health. CDR3s include the opening cysteine and the closing phenylalanine or tryptophan. Fields, in order: CDR3 DNA, CDR3 protein, clone size, J gene, V gene, D gene. D genes are given only for firm matches. The size of a clone is reported for some rows only, either as once, few or many, or as a class for expanded clones.

CDR3 DNA: TGTGCCAGCAGTTACCTACAGGGATATAATGAAAAACTGTTTTTT
CDR3 protein: CASSYLQGYNEKLFF
clone size: -
J gene: TRBJ1-4
V gene: TRBV6-6
D gene: -

CDR3 DNA: TGTGCCAGCAGTTTGTTGGGGGGCGCATCCTATAATTCACCCCTCCACTTT
CDR3 protein: CASSLLGGASYNSPLHF
clone size: -
J gene: TRBJ1-6
V gene: TRBV27
D gene: -

CDR3 DNA: TGTGCCAGCAGTTCGGGACAGGGGGCGATGAGCAATCAGCCCCAGCATTTT
CDR3 protein: CASSSGQGAMSNQPQHF
clone size: -
J gene: TRBJ1-5
V gene: TRBV7-9
D gene: TRBD1

CDR3 DNA: TGTGCCAGCAGCCACCAGGGGAGCTCCTATAATTCACCCCTCCACTTT
CDR3 protein: CASSHQGSSYNSPLHF
clone size: -
J gene: TRBJ1-6
V gene: TRBV7-9
D gene: -

CDR3 DNA: TGCGCCAGGTCTAGCGGGGGGGCTAATGAGCAGTTCTTC
CDR3 protein: CARSSGGANEQFF
clone size: -
J gene: TRBJ2-1
V gene: TRBV10-2
D gene: TRBD2

CDR3 DNA: TGTGCCAGCAGCGGACAGGGAAACACCATATATTTT
CDR3 protein: CASSGQGNTIYF
clone size: -
J gene: TRBJ1-3
V gene: TRBV9
D gene: -

CDR3 DNA: TGTGCCAGCAGCTTGGATAGGGCAGGGGATGAGCAGTTCTTC
CDR3 protein: CASSLDRAGDEQFF
clone size: -
J gene: TRBJ2-1
V gene: TRBV5-4
D gene: -

CDR3 DNA: TGTGCCAGCAGGTCCGGGTACGAGCAGTACTTC
CDR3 protein: CASRSGYEQYF
clone size: -
J gene: TRBJ2-7
V gene: TRBV6-5
D gene: -

CDR3 DNA: TGTGCCAGCACTACGCCCGGAGGGAGCCGGGATTACGAGCAGTACTTC
CDR3 protein: CASTTPGGSRDYEQYF
clone size: -
J gene: TRBJ2-7
V gene: TRBV7-8
D gene: -

CDR3 DNA: TGTGCCAGCAGTCCAGCGGGAGAGGGCTCGGGTGAGCAGTTCTTC
CDR3 protein: CASSPAGEGSGEQFF
clone size: once
J gene: TRBJ2-1
V gene: TRBV2
D gene: TRBD2

CDR3 DNA: TGTGCCAGCAGCTCCCCACAGGGATCCTACAATGAGCAGTTCTTC
CDR3 protein: CASSSPQGSYNEQFF
clone size: once
J gene: TRBJ2-1
V gene: TRBV7-9
D gene: -

CDR3 DNA: TGTGCCAGCAGTTACAGGGGCCGGATCGACGAGCAGTACTTC
CDR3 protein: CASSYRGRIDEQYF
clone size: -
J gene: TRBJ2-7
V gene: TRBV6-4
D gene: TRBD1

CDR3 DNA: TGTGCCAGCAGTAACCCAGGGGGCGAGCAGTACTTC
CDR3 protein: CASSNPGGEQYF
clone size: -
J gene: TRBJ2-7
V gene: TRBV6-6
D gene: TRBD1

CDR3 DNA: TGTGCCAGCAGCTTAGTGGGACAAACCTACGAGCAGTACTTC
CDR3 protein: CASSLVGQTYEQYF
clone size: -
J gene: TRBJ2-7
V gene: TRBV7-8
D gene: -

CDR3 DNA: TGTGCTAGCAGCCCCGAGACTAGCGGTTTAGAGACCCAGTACTTC
CDR3 protein: CASSPETSGLETQYF
clone size: -
J gene: TRBJ2-5
V gene: TRBV7-7
D gene: TRBD2

CDR3 DNA: TGTGCCAGCAGTTTATCCCTACAGCAGGGTGCCCACGAGCAGTACTTC
CDR3 protein: CASSLSLQQGAHEQYF
clone size: -
J gene: TRBJ2-7
V gene: TRBV27
D gene: -

CDR3 DNA: TGTGCCAGCAGTGATTGGCAGGTCCAAGAGACCCAGTACTTC
CDR3 protein: CASSDWQVQETQYF
clone size: -
J gene: TRBJ2-5
V gene: TRBV2
D gene: -

CDR3 DNA: TGTGCCAGCAGCGTAGGAGGTATTGAGCAGTTCTTC
CDR3 protein: CASSVGGIEQFF
clone size: -
J gene: TRBJ2-1
V gene: TRBV9
D gene: -

CDR3 DNA: TGTGCCAGCAGCCCCACCCAAACGTGGTTAGACACTGAAGCTTTCTTT
CDR3 protein: CASSPTQTWLDTEAFF
clone size: -
J gene: TRBJ1-1
V gene: TRBV13
D gene: -

CDR3 DNA: TGCAGCGTTGAAGATCCGGGGTTCAATCAGCCCCAGCATTTT
CDR3 protein: CSVEDPGFNQPQHF
clone size: -
J gene: TRBJ1-5
V gene: TRBV29-1
D gene: -

CDR3 DNA: TGTGCCAGTAGTATAGATCTATGGGGGACTAGCGGGTTTACAGATACGCAGTATTTT
CDR3 protein: CASSIDLWGTSGFTDTQYF
clone size: -
J gene: TRBJ2-3
V gene: TRBV19
D gene: TRBD2

CDR3 DNA: TGTGCCACCCGGACCCCGACCGAGACCCAGTACTTC
CDR3 protein: CATRTPTETQYF
clone size: -
J gene: TRBJ2-5
V gene: TRBV15
D gene: -

CDR3 DNA: TGTGCCAGCAGTTTTGCCTTCGGAACGGGGCTCTACGAGCAGTACTTC
CDR3 protein: CASSFAFGTGLYEQYF
clone size: -
J gene: TRBJ2-7
V gene: TRBV28
D gene: -

CDR3 DNA: TGTGCCAGCAGCCATTGGACAGGGGTTGGGGAGACCCAGTACTTC
CDR3 protein: CASSHWTGVGETQYF
clone size: -
J gene: TRBJ2-5
V gene: TRBV14
D gene: TRBD1

CDR3 DNA: TGCGCCAGCAGCCAACTTTTCCTAGCGCCGAGTGACAATGAGCAGTTCTTC
CDR3 protein: CASSQLFLAPSDNEQFF
clone size: -
J gene: TRBJ2-1
V gene: TRBV4-3
D gene: -

CDR3 DNA: TGCAGCGTAATGAACACCGGGGAGCTGTTTTTT
CDR3 protein: CSVMNTGELFF
clone size: -
J gene: TRBJ2-2
V gene: TRBV29-1
D gene: -